This TCR beta chain was recovered during a study of shared clonotypes between healthy human individuals. The protocol was immunoSEQ multiplex PCR, while the TCRdb copy is restricted to in-frame clones and leaves out a portion. Counted here are roughly 2.2 million clones, about 92% occurring once; the ten biggest clones make up 0.39%. The CDR3 is 10 amino acids. In germline, CDR1 is MNHNS, CDR2 SASEGT. V shed 4 bases and J shed 7 bases, with 3 bases lying between them. This chain links TRBV6-1 with TRBJ2-3, with D hard to call. The specimen sequenced was naive CD4+ T cells from PBMCs. Subset reported: CD45RA+ positively selected. This clonotype was sampled from a man between 18 and 35 years old in good health. Some clones in this sample may be carry-over from other donors' samples. The CDR3, as DNA: TGTGCCAGCAGTGGTTATACGCAGTATTTT. Translated: CASSGYTQYF.